Here is one TCR beta chain with its context. The entry originates in a study of blood T cell repertoires in COVID-19. Germline V gene lookup returns CDR1 SGDLS and CDR2 YYNGEE. Trimming removed 6 bases at V and 1 base at J, with 4 bases between. This CDR3 has 12 residues. The data were produced by immunoSEQ multiplex PCR, yet TCRdb's version contains in-frame clones alone and is incomplete. The sample contains 350,000 to 500,000 clones, around 90% of which appear only once. The chain joins TRBV9 to TRBJ2-2; D gene ambiguous. The receptor's source is a man aged 18 to 29 with COVID-19, enrolled during active disease. Material for sequencing was peripheral blood. CDR3 nucleotides: TGTGCCAGCACAAAGAACACCGGGGAGCTGTTTTTT. It is translated as CASTKNTGELFF.